The next 7 T cell receptor beta chains were all read from a single sample in a study of cytomegalovirus exposure and HLA in healthy donors. Primers for the PCR totalled 60 Vbeta and 13 Jbeta. Clones were sequenced by immunoSEQ multiplex PCR, and TCRdb holds only the in-frame ones, with some missing. The table records roughly 160,000 clones, approximately 74% of them present only once. Specimen: PBMCs. The source is a woman in her 30s in good health and CMV-seronegative.

The chain couples TRBV7-9 to TRBJ2-7, with 7 bases aligning to TRBD1. Germline V lookup: CDR1 SEHNR, CDR2 FQNEAQ (reference sequence). The ends lost 2 bases at V and 6 bases at J; junction bases unmatched: 7. CDR3 length equals 14 residues. The CDR3 coding sequence is TGTGCCAGCAGCTTATCTGAGGGGGCGGTCGAGCAGTACTTC. This encodes CASSLSEGAVEQYF.

The rearrangement joins TRBV7-2 to TRBJ2-1, with D hard to call. Trimming removed 2 bases at V and 0 bases at J, with 5 bases between. Germline assignment: CDR1 SGHTA and CDR2 FQGNSA. CDR3 size: 14 residues. This CDR3 is CASSLSNSYNEQFF. The CDR3 DNA is TGTGCCAGCAGCTTATCAAACTCCTACAATGAGCAGTTCTTC.

This clone was counted only a few times. The chain recombines TRBV6-6 with TRBJ1-4; the match to TRBD1 covers 10 bases. The germline V gene has CDR1 MNHNY and CDR2 SVGAGI (reference sequence). The CDR3 spans 14 residues. Trimming at V came to 5 bases and at J to 8 bases, leaving 5 bases not matched to a gene. The CDR3 bases are TGTGCCAGCAGTCATTGGACAGGGGGGGAAAAACTGTTTTTT. It yields the protein CASSHWTGGEKLFF.

The J gene is TRBJ1-5, the V gene TRBV19, with D maybe TRBD1 (6 bases). The germline gives CDR1 LNHDA, CDR2 SQIVND (reference sequence). The CDR3 is 15 residues long. Trimming cost V 6 bases and J 4 bases, with 16 bases left between them. The DNA for the CDR3 is TGTGCCAGTAGACATCGGGGGGCCCTTAATCAGCCCCAGCATTTT. As protein: CASRHRGALNQPQHF.

The chain links TRBV30 to TRBJ1-4; D possibly corresponds to TRBD1 (6 bases). Germline V CDR1 and CDR2: GTSNPN, SVGIG (reference sequence). The CDR3 extends over 16 amino acids. Trimming pared 1 base from V and 8 bases from J, leaving 20 bases between. The CDR3 region is CAWSGAVGTPGEKLFF. DNA for the CDR3: TGTGCCTGGAGTGGGGCCGTGGGGACACCAGGGGAAAAACTGTTTTTT.

This sequence joins TRBV5-1 and TRBJ2-3, with D maybe TRBD2 (5 bases). The CDR3 has 14 amino acids. The V end lost 2 bases, the J end lost 5 bases, and 12 bases lay between the germline ends. Germline V CDR1 and CDR2: SGHRS, YFSETQ. The CDR3 spells CASSFGRVGDTQYF. The DNA of the CDR3 is TGCGCCAGCAGCTTCGGGCGGGTGGGAGATACGCAGTATTTT.

This chain links TRBV15 with TRBJ2-1; D gene unclear. The CDR3 sequence is 15 residues long. Germline CDR1 LNHNV, CDR2 YYDKDF (reference sequence). V lost 1 base and J lost 2, with 9 bases in between. The CDR3 loop is CATSRAGGTYNEQFF. CDR3 DNA sequence: TGTGCCACCAGCAGAGCTGGCGGAACCTACAATGAGCAGTTCTTC.